This passage covers 25 T cell receptor beta chains from one sample sequenced in a study of T cell repertoires in cytomegalovirus infection. From the reads, TCRdb called clonotypes with MiXCR, one entry per CDR3 protein. This table has 200,000 or so distinct CDR3 sequences, under 30% appearing once. The sequenced material came from PBMCs. These receptors were taken from a human donor in good health (CMV status not recorded). Some clones in this sample may be carry-over from other donors' samples.

The sample holds a few counts of this clonotype. The V and J genes are TRBV20-1 and TRBJ1-1; D is perhaps TRBD1 (5 bases). The CDR3 runs to 15 residues. CDR1 DFQATT and CDR2 SNEGSKA come from the germline V gene (reference sequence). V shed 2 bases and J shed 3 bases, with 16 bases lying between them. The CDR3 sequence: CSARLPPGTDTEAFF. In DNA, the CDR3 is TGCAGTGCTAGATTACCCCCCGGGACGGACACTGAAGCTTTCTTT.

In its sample, this clonotype was seen many times. The chain links TRBV12-3 or TRBV12-4 to TRBJ2-1, with TRBD2 matching over 7 bases. With 2 bases clipped from V and 3 bases from J, the junction kept 7 bases outside the gene matches. The length of the CDR3 is 16 residues. The CDR3 nucleotides read TGTGCCAGCAGTTTAAGTCCTAGCGGCCTCTACAATGAGCAGTTCTTC. Translated: CASSLSPSGLYNEQFF.

This clonotype was observed a handful of times. The chain combines TRBV6-1 with TRBJ1-1; 7 nucleotides match TRBD1. Germline assignment: CDR1 MNHNS and CDR2 SASEGT. Unmatched junction bases numbered 7, after V lost 6 bases and J lost 3 bases. The length of the CDR3 is 14 residues. The CDR3 coding sequence is TGTGCCAGCAGGCCTACAGGGGACCACACTGAAGCTTTCTTT. This sequence encodes CASRPTGDHTEAFF.

This chain joins TRBV19 and TRBJ2-2; no reliable D call. CDR1 LNHDA and CDR2 SQIVND come from the germline V gene (reference sequence). Trimming removed 2 bases at V and 5 bases at J, with 6 bases between. This CDR3 region has 13 residues. The DNA of the CDR3 is TGTGCCAGTAGTATATCCTGGACCGGGGAGCTGTTTTTT. It is translated as CASSISWTGELFF.

Only a few counts were recorded for this clonotype. The V call is TRBV4-3, the J call TRBJ2-7; 7 positions match TRBD2. Trimming at V came to 0 bases and at J to 3 bases, leaving 5 bases not matched to a gene. The CDR3 is made up of 15 amino acids. CDR1 LGHNA and CDR2 YSLEER come from the germline V gene. This CDR3 is CASSQETSADYEQYF. DNA of the CDR3: TGCGCCAGCAGCCAAGAAACTAGCGCCGACTACGAGCAGTACTTC.

The chain joins TRBV20-1 to TRBJ1-2; 9 nucleotides match TRBD1. This CDR3 region has 13 residues. CDR1 and CDR2 from the germline V gene are DFQATT and SNEGSKA (reference sequence). The CDR3 loop is CSVRGDRDYGYTF. CDR3 in DNA: TGCAGCGTTAGAGGGGACAGGGACTATGGCTACACCTTC.

This chain links TRBV29-1 with TRBJ2-1, with 8 bases identical to TRBD2. Germline V lookup: CDR1 SQVTM, CDR2 ANQGSEA. Trimming at V came to 3 bases and at J to 3 bases, leaving 10 bases not matched to a gene. CDR3 length: 16 residues. The CDR3 nucleotides read TGCAGCGTTGAGGGGACTAGTCGCCCCCTCTACAATGAGCAGTTCTTC. Its protein product is CSVEGTSRPLYNEQFF.

The CDR3 loop is CASSPSISRYRASYEQYF. In nucleotides, the CDR3 is TGTGCCAGCAGCCCCAGCATTTCGAGGTACAGGGCTTCCTACGAGCAGTACTTC. The rearrangement links TRBV7-4 to TRBJ2-7; possibly TRBD1 for D (6 bases). Trimming left V 5 bases short and J 1 base short, with 24 bases between. Germline lookup yields CDR1 SGHVT and CDR2 SQSDAQ. The CDR3 runs 18 residues.

The genes are TRBV2 and TRBJ1-5; D may be TRBD1 (5 bases). This CDR3 region has 13 residues. Looked up from germline, CDR1 is SNHLY and CDR2 is FYNNEI. V gave up 7 bases and J gave up 4 bases, with 11 bases separating them. CDR3 nucleotides: TGTGCCAGCACGGTCCGGGGGAATCAGCCCCAGCATTTT. It is translated as CASTVRGNQPQHF. The complete variable domain, with remaining parts taken from reference TRBV2 and TRBJ1-5, reads EPEVTQTPSHQVTQMGQEVILRCVPISNHLYFYWYRQILGQKVEFLVSFYNNEISEKSEIFDDQFSVERPDGSNFTLKIRSTKLEDSAMYFCASTVRGNQPQHFGDGTRLSIL.

At least ten counts were recorded for this clonotype. V gene TRBV11-2 combines with J gene TRBJ1-2, with D tentatively TRBD1 (5 bases). Trimming shortened V by 5 bases and J by 1 base, and 14 bases separated the two germline ends. Germline V gene sequence: CDR1 SGHAT, CDR2 FQNNGV. The CDR3 length is 15 residues. DNA of the CDR3: TGTGCCAGCAGCCGAACCGGGACCGTTAACTATGGCTACACCTTC. Encoded protein: CASSRTGTVNYGYTF.

This clonotype appeared many times. The genes are TRBV11-2 and TRBJ1-1; D is uncertain. CDR3 length equals 15 residues. Trimming left V 1 base short and J 0 bases short, with 9 bases between. Germline-derived CDR1 and CDR2 are SGHAT and FQNNGV. In DNA form, the CDR3 reads TGTGCCAGCAGCTTAGTGAGAGCCCTGAACACTGAAGCTTTCTTT. It codes for CASSLVRALNTEAFF.

This clonotype occurred once. The chain joins TRBV9 to TRBJ2-3, with D hard to call. V lost 5 bases to trimming and J lost 1 base, with 8 bases between them. Germline values: CDR1 SGDLS, CDR2 YYNGEE. The CDR3 consists of 13 residues. The CDR3: CASSPWGTDTQYF. The CDR3 DNA reads as TGTGCCAGCAGTCCTTGGGGCACAGATACGCAGTATTTT.

This clonotype appeared many times. The chain recombines TRBV7-3 with TRBJ1-4, with a weak D call TRBD1 (6 bases). The length of the CDR3 is 14 residues. The germline CDR1 and CDR2 sequences are SGHTA and FQGTGA. With 2 bases removed from V and 8 bases from J, the gap between germline ends came to 12 bases. For the CDR3, the DNA is TGTGCCAGCAGCTTATATGCAGGGGACGAAAAACTGTTTTTT. It encodes CASSLYAGDEKLFF.

V usage is TRBV7-2 and J usage is TRBJ2-2; 10 bases agree with TRBD1. With V trimmed by 5 bases and J by 7 bases, 7 bases remained unmatched. CDR3 length: 15 residues. CDR1 is SGHTA, CDR2 FQGNSA, per germline. CDR3 DNA: TGTGCCAGCAGCCCCGGGACAGGGGAATTCGGGGAGCTGTTTTTT. Its protein is CASSPGTGEFGELFF.

This clonotype was observed a few times. The V and J genes are TRBV19 and TRBJ2-6; D is unresolved. The V end lost 6 bases, the J end lost 0 bases, and 6 bases lay between the germline ends. The CDR3 sequence is 14 residues long. Germline CDR1 reads LNHDA; CDR2 reads SQIVND (reference sequence). CDR3 protein: CASRRASGANVLTF. For the CDR3, the DNA is TGTGCCAGTAGACGGGCCTCTGGGGCCAACGTCCTGACTTTC.

The chain links TRBV11-2 to TRBJ1-1; 9 nucleotides match TRBD1. V was pared by 5 bases and J by 8 bases, with 12 bases of the junction left unmatched. The CDR3 is 15 residues long. Per the germline V gene, CDR1 is SGHAT and CDR2 is FQNNGV. The CDR3 region is CASSKRTGDSPEAFF. In DNA form, the CDR3 reads TGTGCCAGCAGCAAACGGACAGGGGACTCCCCCGAAGCTTTCTTT.

In its sample, this clonotype was seen a few times. This sequence joins TRBV5-1 and TRBJ1-2, with 7 bases that match TRBD1. The V and J ends lost 0 bases and 6 bases, in that order; junction bases with no gene match: 5. Germline CDR1 is SGHRS and CDR2 is YFSETQ. The CDR3 totals 14 residues. CDR3 nucleotide sequence: TGCGCCAGCAGCTTGGCCGACAGGGCTAATGGCTACACCTTC. It is translated as CASSLADRANGYTF. The whole variable domain, remainder taken from reference TRBV5-1 and TRBJ1-2, is KAGVTQTPRYLIKTRGQQVTLSCSPISGHRSVSWYQQTPGQGLQFLFEYFSETQRNKGNFPGRFSGRQFSNSRSEMNVSTLELGDSALYLCASSLADRANGYTFGSGTRLTVV.

Only a few counts were recorded for this clonotype. V usage is TRBV6-1 and J usage is TRBJ2-7, with no clear D. Per germline, CDR1 MNHNS and CDR2 SASEGT. The CDR3 consists of 12 residues. V was pared by 5 bases and J by 6 bases, with 11 bases between. CDR3: CASSPPTPEQYF. CDR3 nucleotide sequence: TGTGCCAGCAGTCCTCCGACCCCCGAGCAGTACTTC.

The V gene is TRBV24-1, the J gene TRBJ2-2; 7 nucleotides match TRBD1. V lost 2 bases to trimming and J lost 3 bases; unmatched junction nucleotides: 5. The CDR3 is 16 amino acids. CDR1 and CDR2 from the germline V gene are KGHDR and SFDVKD. The CDR3 loop is CATSDSGTDHTGELFF. The CDR3 region has the DNA TGTGCCACCAGTGATTCCGGGACAGACCACACCGGGGAGCTGTTTTTT.

The chain combines TRBV11-2 with TRBJ1-1; 7 bases map to TRBD1. This CDR3 has 15 residues. With V trimmed by 5 bases and J by 4 bases, 10 bases remained unmatched. CDR1 SGHAT and CDR2 FQNNGV come from the germline V gene. This CDR3 is CASSPRQGSSTEAFF. CDR3 DNA: TGTGCCAGCAGCCCCCGACAGGGATCCAGCACTGAAGCTTTCTTT.

This clonotype was seen ten or more times. The CDR3 protein is CASSRDRVDHEQYF. For the CDR3, the DNA is TGTGCCAGCAGCCGGGACAGGGTGGACCACGAGCAGTACTTC. V is TRBV7-2 and J is TRBJ2-7, with 9 positions matching TRBD1. Trimming cost V 5 bases and J 5 bases; bases outside gene matches: 7. CDR1 is SGHTA and CDR2 is FQGNSA in the germline V gene. The CDR3 runs to 14 residues.

This clonotype was detected ten times or more. CDR3 residues: CASSPGGYSYNEQFF. The DNA of the CDR3 is TGTGCCAGCAGTCCGGGGGGCTACTCCTACAATGAGCAGTTCTTC. V and J are TRBV12-3 or TRBV12-4 and TRBJ2-1; weak D call: TRBD2 (7 bases). The CDR3 sequence is 15 residues long. V dropped 5 bases and J dropped 0 bases, with 11 bases sitting between them.

The chain carries TRBV14 and TRBJ1-4; TRBD1 might be the D (6 bases). The CDR3 has 13 residues. Germline CDR1 and CDR2: SGHDN and FVKESK. Trimming left V 2 bases short and J 15 bases short, with 16 bases between. CDR3 residues: CASSQLAGAAMFF. Here the CDR3 DNA reads TGTGCCAGCAGCCAACTGGCGGGGGCCGCCATGTTTTTT. Together with reference TRBV14 and TRBJ1-4, the CDR3 gives the full variable domain: EAGVTQFPSHSVIEKGQTVTLRCDPISGHDNLYWYRRVMGKEIKFLLHFVKESKQDESGMPNNRFLAERTGGTYSTLKVQPAELEDSGVYFCASSQLAGAAMFFGSGTQLSVL.

This clonotype was found a few times. V gene TRBV11-2 combines with J gene TRBJ2-3; 11 bases are shared with TRBD2. V shed 6 bases and J 4 bases; nucleotides not matched to a gene: 9. The CDR3 is 16 residues long. From germline, CDR1 is SGHAT and CDR2 FQNNGV. The CDR3: CASSQQTSGASDTQYF. Written as DNA, the CDR3 is TGTGCCAGCAGTCAACAGACTAGCGGGGCCTCAGATACGCAGTATTTT.

J is TRBJ1-1 and V is TRBV29-1, with D unresolved. Germline assignment: CDR1 SQVTM and CDR2 ANQGSEA. Trimming took off 5 bases at V and 5 bases at J, with 15 bases between the two ends. The CDR3 runs 13 residues. CDR3 region: CSVPPGPGTEAFF. CDR3 sequence (DNA): TGCAGCGTTCCCCCCGGCCCGGGGACTGAAGCTTTCTTT.